This TCR beta chain derives from a study of T cell changes during pregnancy in multiple sclerosis (dated by TCRdb to between 2019 and 2020). Context from the whole study: Changes in the T cell repertoire over the course of pregnancy were examined in this study in women with multiple sclerosis.

The library was generated by the immunoSEQ multiplex PCR assay. TCRdb stores this immuneACCESS table with in-frame sequences only. Part of the clones is absent; in the studies checked, under half of the shortfall reflects unresolved V genes, and no reason is known for the rest. The sample profile shows some 40,000 clones; around 93% of them were found once. The top ten hold about 0.4% of the sample. Comment on this clone: Its antigen is unknown. There are no base qualities to consult, and no much larger clone falls within one base.

Per the germline V gene, KGHSH is the CDR1 and LQKENI is the CDR2. Trimming takes 3 bases off V and 6 bases off J; junction bases not matched to a gene: 6. Including the terminal cysteine and phenylalanine, the CDR3 comprises 14 residues. The sequence is cut down to CDR3 DNA, 42 bases in frame from base 1. The sequence came from a female donor with multiple sclerosis, enrolled in a pregnancy study. The sample consisted of CD4+ T cells from peripheral blood mononuclear cells, taken in the first trimester of pregnancy. The chain employs TRBV18 and TRBJ2-5; 8 nucleotides in the junction match TRBD1. The CDR3 has the sequence CASSPSQGAKTQYF. The bases are TGTGCCAGCTCACCGTCCCAGGGGGCGAAGACCCAGTACTTC. With the rest looked up from the reference TRBV18 and TRBJ2-5 genes rather than sequenced, the full variable domain is NAGVMQNPRHLVRRRGQEARLRCSPMKGHSHVYWYRQLPEEGLKFMVYLQKENIIDESGMPKERFSAEFPKEGPSILRIQQVVRGDSAAYFCASSPSQGAKTQYFGPGTRLLVL.